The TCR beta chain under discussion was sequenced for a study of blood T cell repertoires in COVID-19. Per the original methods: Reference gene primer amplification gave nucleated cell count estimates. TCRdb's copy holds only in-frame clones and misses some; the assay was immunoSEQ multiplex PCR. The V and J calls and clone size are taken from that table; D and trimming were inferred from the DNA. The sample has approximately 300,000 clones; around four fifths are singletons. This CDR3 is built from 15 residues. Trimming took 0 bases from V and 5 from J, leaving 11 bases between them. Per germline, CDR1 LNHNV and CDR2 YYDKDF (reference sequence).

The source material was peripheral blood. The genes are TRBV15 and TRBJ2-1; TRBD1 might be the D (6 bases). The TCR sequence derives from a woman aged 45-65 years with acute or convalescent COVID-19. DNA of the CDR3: TGTGCCACCAGCAGAGAGGGGGCCCAAAACAATGAGCAGTTCTTC. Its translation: CATSREGAQNNEQFF.